A single sample is the source of the 7 T cell receptor beta chains below, sequenced in a study of cytomegalovirus exposure and HLA in healthy donors. Amplification used 60 Vbeta primers and 13 Jbeta primers. Only in-frame clones appear in the TCRdb table, and some are missing; sequencing was by immunoSEQ multiplex PCR. This sample carries 110,000 to 150,000 clones, roughly 80% of them seen once, and the ten largest clones take under 2%. The sequenced sample was PBMCs. The source is a female donor in good health and CMV-seronegative.

The chain is built from TRBV19 and TRBJ1-4; D gene uncertain. Per germline, CDR1 LNHDA and CDR2 SQIVND (reference sequence). The CDR3 is made up of 13 amino acids. V lost 2 bases and J lost 8, with 9 bases in between. CDR3 in DNA: TGTGCCAGTAGTATAATTGGCCCCGAAAAACTGTTTTTT. It yields the protein CASSIIGPEKLFF.

The chain joins TRBV11-2 to TRBJ2-7; 14 bases match TRBD2. Germline V gene sequence: CDR1 SGHAT, CDR2 FQNNGV. This CDR3 region has 18 residues. Unmatched junction bases numbered 9, after V lost 5 bases and J lost 0 bases. CDR3 region: CASSVGLAGGLSSYEQYF. The CDR3 DNA follows: TGTGCCAGCAGCGTCGGACTAGCGGGGGGCCTAAGCTCCTACGAGCAGTACTTC.

The rearrangement uses TRBV27 and TRBJ1-2, with 10 nucleotides matching TRBD1. This CDR3 has 12 amino acids. The V and J ends lost 5 bases and 8 bases, in that order; junction bases with no gene match: 2. From germline, CDR1 is MNHEY and CDR2 SMNVEV (reference sequence). The CDR3 region has the DNA TGTGCCAGCAGTGTGACAGGGGGCGGCTACACCTTC. This encodes CASSVTGGGYTF.

Here the CDR3 DNA reads TGTGCCAGCAGCCGAGCGGGGCCCGGAGATACGCAGTATTTT. Its translation is CASSRAGPGDTQYF. The V and J genes are TRBV2 and TRBJ2-3; TRBD2 agrees at 7 bases. The germline CDR1 and CDR2 sequences are SNHLY and FYNNEI. V dropped 6 bases and J dropped 5; count of bases not matched to a gene: 8. This CDR3 is built from 14 residues.

As to this clone: The junction and the germline gene differ at one end; a read error may be behind it. At the DNA level, this CDR3 is encoded by other sequences in the same sample as well. The chain has TRBV25-1 and TRBJ1-1; D unresolved. CDR3 length equals 15 residues. Germline values: CDR1 MGHDK, CDR2 SYGVNS. The CDR3, as DNA: TGTGCCAGCAGTGAGCCAGCGGGTAAGAACACTGAGGCTTTCTTT. Protein sequence: CASSEPAGKNTEAFF. The full variable domain, completed using reference TRBV25-1 and TRBJ1-1, is EADIYQTPRYLVIGTGKKITLECSQTMGHDKMYWYQQDPGMELHLIHYSYGVNSTEKGDLSSESTVSRIRTEHFPLTLESARPSHTSQYLCASSEPAGKNTEAFFGQGTRLTVV.

CDR3 nucleotides: TGTGCCAGCAGCTCAGGGGTTTATATGAACACTGAAGCTTTCTTT. It codes for CASSSGVYMNTEAFF. The chain has TRBV7-9 and TRBJ1-1, with D maybe TRBD1 (6 bases). The CDR3 sequence is 15 residues long. V lost 4 bases to trimming and J lost 0 bases, with 12 bases between them. Germline CDR1 and CDR2: SEHNR and FQNEAQ (reference sequence).

The gene calls are TRBV2 and TRBJ2-1; TRBD2 matches 12 bases. In germline, CDR1 is SNHLY, CDR2 FYNNEI. V dropped 6 bases and J dropped 0; count of bases not matched to a gene: 3. The CDR3 totals 16 residues. The CDR3 coding sequence is TGTGCCAGCAGATCACTAGCGGGAGGCTCCTACAATGAGCAGTTCTTC. Translation: CASRSLAGGSYNEQFF.